This TCR beta chain is from a study of T cells in Graves' hyperthyroidism and ophthalmopathy. Trimming took 0 bases from V and 0 from J, leaving 12 bases between them. Germline V gene lookup returns CDR1 SGHNT and CDR2 YYREEE (reference sequence). The CDR3 consists of 16 residues. Only a few counts were recorded for this clonotype. Researchers took RNA transcripts and amplified the TCR beta CDR3 regions from them. HTBI primers drove first-round RT-PCR of the TCR CDR3. Using its own MiXCR run on the multiplex PCR reads, TCRdb lists one record per CDR3 protein. In the table there are over 500,000 distinct CDR3 sequences, around 15% of which are singletons.

The receptor was derived from a woman aged 40-49 years with Graves' hyperthyroidism. What was sequenced was blood. The V and J genes are TRBV5-4 and TRBJ1-1; no definite D call. The CDR3 bases are TGTGCCAGCAGCTTGGCTCCCAAAGGCCTGAACACTGAAGCTTTCTTT. Its translation: CASSLAPKGLNTEAFF.